This T cell receptor beta chain was observed in a study of PD-1 blockade in classical Hodgkin lymphoma. All patients experienced relapse after autologous stem cell transplantation, and brentuximab vedotin exposure was variable. Thawed PBMCs yielded CD4+ T cells through magnetic negative selection. The CDR3 contains 16 residues. Germline CDR1 reads MNHNY; CDR2 reads SVGAGI (reference sequence). Trimming removed 2 bases from V and 1 base from J; junction bases left unmatched: 5. Worth noting for this clone: Its antigen remains unknown.

Repertoires were generated with immunoSEQ multiplex PCR, while TCRdb's copy carries only in-frame clones and drops some. Counted here are about 27,000 clones, more than 60% occurring once; the ten biggest clones make up approximately 2.4%. Study-wide results and limits: The study found complete responders had baseline diversity similar to newly diagnosed patients. CD4+ TCR diversity climbed significantly by C4D1, unlike CD8+ TCR diversity. With respect to the repertoire differences, their causes, possibly disease activity or prior therapy, remain undefined.

The chain carries TRBV6-6 and TRBJ2-5; TRBD2 agrees at 9 bases. The source is a human donor with classical Hodgkin lymphoma. Here the sequenced sample was CD4+ T cells from blood, taken at baseline. As DNA, the CDR3 is TGTGCCAGCAGTTACAGGGCTAGCGGGGTCCAAGAGACCCAGTACTTC. This encodes CASSYRASGVQETQYF.